This T cell receptor (beta chain) comes out of a study of cytomegalovirus exposure and HLA in healthy donors (dated by TCRdb to the late 2010s). Looking at the study overall: According to a later analysis, one platform produced both the roughly 130 validation repertoires and the roughly 640 repertoires of the first cohort. The study was designed to test whether signatures of past pathogen exposure could be identified by cataloging public T cell receptors. A separate validation cohort of approximately 120 different subjects was used in addition to the roughly 670-subject first cohort. High-throughput TCR immunosequencing, statistical association of individual TCRs with disease status, and machine learning were combined to predict cytomegalovirus infection status. Paper-wide results and their limitations: All 120 or so repertoires were used to score co-occurrence in the validation cohort in a later analysis, because that analysis had no HLA typing for the cohort. It was suggested by the authors that the approach could potentially be generalized to other disease states and immunological phenotypes. Cytomegalovirus status was reported to be diagnosed by the classifier with high specificity and sensitivity in both the original and validation cohorts. In the study, around 160 TCR beta chains were listed as associated with cytomegalovirus. Most TCR sequences were observed very rarely across donors, whereas some public TCRs were present in many individuals. A few of the identified cytomegalovirus-associated TCR beta chains were confirmed in vitro to be specific for cytomegalovirus antigens. Of the cluster scores, roughly 95% were above 0 in a later analysis, which found that TCRs clustered in the first cohort also tended to co-occur in the 120 validation repertoires.

Donors formed part of the validation cohort, which comprised 120 or so subjects and was distinct from the first cohort of 666 subjects. CDR1 MNHEY and CDR2 SVGAGI are derived from the germline V gene. Unmatched junction bases come to 5, with V trimmed by 3 bases and J by 1 base. The CDR3 spans 16 residues, from the cysteine through the phenylalanine. Kept here is only the CDR3 DNA, which spans 48 bases and is read in frame from base 1. Of note for this clone: The target of this receptor is not known. No base quality values were provided; no much bigger clone lies one nucleotide off.

Libraries came from the immunoSEQ multiplex PCR assay. Turning to the authors' computational methods: A statistical classification framework was built for diagnosing cytomegalovirus status from the catalog of TCR beta chain sequences. Sourced from immuneACCESS, this table was stored by TCRdb with only in-frame sequences that have V and J called. A share of the clones is absent; for the studies checked, an unresolved V gene accounts for under half, and the remainder has no known explanation. The V and J calls and clone size were taken over from that table, and D and trimming were inferred from the DNA. For this sample there are 200,000 to 250,000 clones; around 87% appear just once. The top ten hold less than 3% of the sample.

The specimen sequenced was PBMCs. This clonotype originated in a man aged 18-30 years in good health and CMV-seronegative. The rearranged chain carries TRBV6-5 and TRBJ2-3; 9 middle bases align to TRBD1. CDR3 loop: CASSYTGGEGTDTQYF. The nucleotide sequence reads TGTGCCAGCAGTTATACAGGGGGCGAAGGCACAGATACGCAGTATTTT.